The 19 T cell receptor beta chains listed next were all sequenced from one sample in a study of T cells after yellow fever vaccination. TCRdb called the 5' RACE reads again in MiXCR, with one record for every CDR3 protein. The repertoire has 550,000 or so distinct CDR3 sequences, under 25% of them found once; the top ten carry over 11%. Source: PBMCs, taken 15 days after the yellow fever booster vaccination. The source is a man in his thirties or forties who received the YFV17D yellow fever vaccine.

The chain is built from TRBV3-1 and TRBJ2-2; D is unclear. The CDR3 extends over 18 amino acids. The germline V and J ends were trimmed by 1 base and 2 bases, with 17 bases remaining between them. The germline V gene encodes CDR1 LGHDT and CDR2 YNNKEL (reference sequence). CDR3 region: CASSQGLLGIDNTGELFF. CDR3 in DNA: TGTGCCAGCAGCCAAGGGTTGCTGGGGATAGATAACACCGGGGAGCTGTTTTTT.

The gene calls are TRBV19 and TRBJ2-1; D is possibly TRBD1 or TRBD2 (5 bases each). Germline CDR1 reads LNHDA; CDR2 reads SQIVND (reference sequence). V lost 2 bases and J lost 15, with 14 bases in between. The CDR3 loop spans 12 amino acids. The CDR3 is CASSIQGPLRFF. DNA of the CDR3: TGTGCCAGTAGTATACAGGGACCTCTGAGGTTCTTC.

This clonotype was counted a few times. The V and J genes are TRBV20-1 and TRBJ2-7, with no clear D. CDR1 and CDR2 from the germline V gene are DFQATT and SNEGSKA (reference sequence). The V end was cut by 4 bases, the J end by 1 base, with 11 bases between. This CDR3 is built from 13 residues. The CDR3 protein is CSAIGRLSYEQYF. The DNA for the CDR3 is TGCAGTGCTATTGGCAGGTTATCCTACGAGCAGTACTTC.

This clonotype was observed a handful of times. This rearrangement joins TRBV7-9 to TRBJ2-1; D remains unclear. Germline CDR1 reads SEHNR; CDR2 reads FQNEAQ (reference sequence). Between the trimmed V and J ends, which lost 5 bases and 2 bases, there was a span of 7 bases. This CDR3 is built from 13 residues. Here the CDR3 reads CASSLRPYNEQFF. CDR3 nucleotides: TGTGCCAGCAGCCTCAGACCCTACAATGAGCAGTTCTTC.

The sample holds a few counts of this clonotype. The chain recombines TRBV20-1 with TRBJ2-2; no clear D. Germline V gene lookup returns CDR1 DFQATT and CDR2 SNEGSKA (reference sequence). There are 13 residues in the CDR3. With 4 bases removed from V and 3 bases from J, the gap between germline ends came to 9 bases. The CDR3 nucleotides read TGCAGTGCTATCGAGGCGGACACCGGGGAGCTGTTTTTT. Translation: CSAIEADTGELFF.

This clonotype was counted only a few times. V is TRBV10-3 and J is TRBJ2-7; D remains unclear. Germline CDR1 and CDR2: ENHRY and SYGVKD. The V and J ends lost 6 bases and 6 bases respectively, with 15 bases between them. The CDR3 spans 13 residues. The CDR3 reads CAIRAGSGSEQYF. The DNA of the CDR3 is TGTGCCATCAGGGCCGGGTCGGGCTCCGAGCAGTACTTC.

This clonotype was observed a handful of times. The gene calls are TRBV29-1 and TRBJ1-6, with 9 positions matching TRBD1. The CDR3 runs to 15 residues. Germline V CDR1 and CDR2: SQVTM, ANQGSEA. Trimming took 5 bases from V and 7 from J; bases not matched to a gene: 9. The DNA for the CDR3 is TGCAGCGTTACTGCCGGGACAGGGAGAAATTCACCCCTCCACTTT. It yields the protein CSVTAGTGRNSPLHF.

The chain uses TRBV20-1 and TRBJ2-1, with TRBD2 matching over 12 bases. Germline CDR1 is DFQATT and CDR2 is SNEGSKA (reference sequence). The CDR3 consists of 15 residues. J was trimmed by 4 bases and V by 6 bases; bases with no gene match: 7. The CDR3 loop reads CSAPTSGSYYNEQFF. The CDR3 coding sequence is TGCAGTGCCCCGACTAGCGGGAGTTATTACAATGAGCAGTTCTTC.

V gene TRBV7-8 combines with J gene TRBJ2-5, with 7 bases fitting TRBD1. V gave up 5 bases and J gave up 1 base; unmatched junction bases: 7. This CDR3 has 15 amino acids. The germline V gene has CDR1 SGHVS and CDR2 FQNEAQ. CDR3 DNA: TGTGCCAGCAGCCCCCAGACAGGGTTCCAAGAGACCCAGTACTTC. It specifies CASSPQTGFQETQYF.

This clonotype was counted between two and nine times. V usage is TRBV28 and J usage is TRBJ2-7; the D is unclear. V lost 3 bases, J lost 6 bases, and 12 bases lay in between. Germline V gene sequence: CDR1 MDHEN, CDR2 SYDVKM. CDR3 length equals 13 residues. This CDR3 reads CASSLGFPPEQYF. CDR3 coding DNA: TGTGCCAGCAGTTTGGGGTTCCCCCCCGAGCAGTACTTC.

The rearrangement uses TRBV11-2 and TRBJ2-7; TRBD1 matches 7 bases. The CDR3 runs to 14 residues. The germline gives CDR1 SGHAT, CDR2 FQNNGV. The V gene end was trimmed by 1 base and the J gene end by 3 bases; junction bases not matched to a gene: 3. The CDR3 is CASSLGTGNYEQYF. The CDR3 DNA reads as TGTGCCAGCAGCTTAGGGACAGGAAACTACGAGCAGTACTTC.

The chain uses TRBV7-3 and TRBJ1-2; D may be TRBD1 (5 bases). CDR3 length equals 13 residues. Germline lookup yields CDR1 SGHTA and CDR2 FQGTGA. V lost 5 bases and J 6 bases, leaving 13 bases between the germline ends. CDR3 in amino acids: CASSPNGGDGYTF. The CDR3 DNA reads TGTGCCAGCAGCCCGAACGGGGGTGATGGCTACACCTTC.

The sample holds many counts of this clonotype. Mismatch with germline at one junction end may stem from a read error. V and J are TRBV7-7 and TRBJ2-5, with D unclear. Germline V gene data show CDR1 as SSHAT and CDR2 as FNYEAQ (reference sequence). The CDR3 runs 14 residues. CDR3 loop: CASSTTPGGETQYF. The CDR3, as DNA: TGTGCTAGCAGCACCACCCCCGGCGGCGAGACCCAGTACTTC.

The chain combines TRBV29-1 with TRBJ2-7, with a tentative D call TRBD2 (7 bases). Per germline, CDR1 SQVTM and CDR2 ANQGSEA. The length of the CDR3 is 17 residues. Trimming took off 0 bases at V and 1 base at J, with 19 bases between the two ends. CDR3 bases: TGCAGCGTTGAAGATCAAGGAGTAAGGGGGGGGTCCTACGAGCAGTACTTC. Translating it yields CSVEDQGVRGGSYEQYF.

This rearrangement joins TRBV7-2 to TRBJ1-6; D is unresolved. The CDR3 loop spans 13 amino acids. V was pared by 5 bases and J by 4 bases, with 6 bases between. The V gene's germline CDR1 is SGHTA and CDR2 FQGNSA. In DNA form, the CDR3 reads TGTGCCAGCAGCCCACAATATAATTCACCCCTCCACTTT. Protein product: CASSPQYNSPLHF. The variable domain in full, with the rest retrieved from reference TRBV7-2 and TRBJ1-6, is GAGVSQSPSNKVTEKGKDVELRCDPISGHTALYWYRQSLGQGLEFLIYFQGNSAPDKSGLPSDRFSAERTGGSVSTLTIQRTQQEDSAVYLCASSPQYNSPLHFGNGTRLTVT.

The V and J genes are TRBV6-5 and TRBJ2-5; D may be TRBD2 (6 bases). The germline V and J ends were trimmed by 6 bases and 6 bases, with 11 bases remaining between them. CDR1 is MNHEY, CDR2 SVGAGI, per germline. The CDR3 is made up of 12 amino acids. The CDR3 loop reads CASSSGVKTQYF. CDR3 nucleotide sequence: TGTGCCAGCAGCTCGGGGGTAAAGACCCAGTACTTC.

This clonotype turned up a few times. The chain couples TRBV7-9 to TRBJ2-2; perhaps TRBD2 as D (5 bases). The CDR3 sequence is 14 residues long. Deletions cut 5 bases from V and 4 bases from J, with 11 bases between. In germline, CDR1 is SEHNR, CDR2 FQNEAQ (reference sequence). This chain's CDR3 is CASSEEGGTGELFF. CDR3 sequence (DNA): TGTGCCAGCAGCGAAGAGGGTGGCACCGGGGAGCTGTTTTTT.

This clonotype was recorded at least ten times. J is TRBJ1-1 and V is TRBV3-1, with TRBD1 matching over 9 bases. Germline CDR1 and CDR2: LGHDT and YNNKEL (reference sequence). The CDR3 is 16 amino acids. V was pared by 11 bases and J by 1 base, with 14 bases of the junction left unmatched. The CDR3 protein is CASTGLSGQGNTEAFF. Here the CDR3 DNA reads TGTGCCTCCACGGGTTTATCGGGACAGGGGAACACTGAAGCTTTCTTT.

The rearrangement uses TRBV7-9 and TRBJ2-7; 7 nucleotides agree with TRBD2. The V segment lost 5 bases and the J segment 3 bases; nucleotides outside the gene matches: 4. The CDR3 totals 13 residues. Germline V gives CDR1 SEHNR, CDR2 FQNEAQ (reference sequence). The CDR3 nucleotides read TGTGCCAGCAGCCGCGGGACTATCTACGAGCAGTACTTC. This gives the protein CASSRGTIYEQYF.